Following are 10 T cell receptor beta chains from one sample sequenced in a study of glioma-infiltrating T cells. TCR alpha and beta CDR3 regions were amplified from RNA using iRepertoire nested multiplex PCR. From the multiplex PCR reads, TCRdb called clonotypes with MiXCR, one entry per CDR3 protein. The table lists 150,000 or so distinct CDR3 sequences, about two fifths of them singletons, with 20% in the top ten. Sequencing input: glioma tissue, nonneoplastic brain tissue, or PBMCs (not recorded which). All receptors derive from a human donor with low-grade glioma or glioblastoma, undergoing nonglioma brain surgery, or in good health (not recorded which).

This clonotype has a handful of counts. This chain joins TRBV28 and TRBJ2-5, with 8 bases identical to TRBD1. The CDR3 is made up of 13 amino acids. Trimming at V came to 5 bases and at J to 3 bases, leaving 2 bases not matched to a gene. Per the germline V gene, CDR1 is MDHEN and CDR2 is SYDVKM. The CDR3 DNA is TGTGCCAGCAGTCTGGGACAGGAAGAGACCCAGTACTTC. Amino acid sequence: CASSLGQEETQYF.

Ten or more counts support this clonotype. The CDR3 spells CSAKGVRDTQYF. The CDR3 DNA reads as TGCAGTGCTAAAGGGGTTCGAGATACGCAGTATTTT. The chain joins TRBV20-1 to TRBJ2-3, with D perhaps matching TRBD1 (5 bases). CDR3 length: 12 residues. The V end was cut by 4 bases, the J end by 5 bases, with 10 bases between. CDR1 DFQATT and CDR2 SNEGSKA come from the germline V gene (reference sequence).

This clonotype was seen a handful of times. This chain joins TRBV7-2 and TRBJ1-1; tentative D call: TRBD1 (6 bases). Germline loops: CDR1 SGHTA, CDR2 FQGNSA. Trimming stripped 5 bases from V and 5 bases from J, with 18 bases between. The CDR3 runs 15 residues. CDR3 coding DNA: TGTGCCAGCAGCCCCAATAGTTACAGGGCTACTGAAGCTTTCTTT. It codes for CASSPNSYRATEAFF.

A word on this clonotype: One end of the junction does not line up with germline, which may come from a read error. The chain uses TRBV28 and TRBJ1-5, with D unclear. The germline gives CDR1 MDHEN, CDR2 SYDVKM. The CDR3 totals 15 residues. The DNA of the CDR3 is TGTGCCAGCAGTTTAACACAGCTAAGCAATCGGCCCCAGCATTTT. It codes for CASSLTQLSNRPQHF.

This clonotype was seen once. The CDR3 region has the DNA TGTGCCAGCAGCCCGGGACCGAATATTCAAGAGACCCAGTACTTC. Protein product: CASSPGPNIQETQYF. V is TRBV7-6 and J is TRBJ2-5; D possibly matches TRBD1 or TRBD2 (5 bases each). Trimming stripped 5 bases from V and 2 bases from J, with 15 bases between. CDR3 size: 15 residues. Germline values: CDR1 SGHVS, CDR2 FNYEAQ.

The rearrangement uses TRBV19 and TRBJ1-4; no clear D gene. The V gene lost 5 bases and the J gene lost 7 bases, with 5 bases spanning the gap. CDR3 size: 11 residues. Germline loops: CDR1 LNHDA, CDR2 SQIVND (reference sequence). This CDR3 is CASSSTEKLFF. DNA for the CDR3: TGTGCCAGTAGTTCGACTGAAAAACTGTTTTTT.

The rearrangement uses TRBV11-1 and TRBJ2-2; no firm D call. The germline gives CDR1 SGHAT, CDR2 FQDESV (reference sequence). V lost 7 bases to trimming and J lost 2 bases, with 11 bases between them. The CDR3 is made up of 14 amino acids. CDR3 loop: CASTDLYNTGELFF. As DNA, the CDR3 is TGTGCCAGCACCGATCTCTATAACACCGGGGAGCTGTTTTTT.

This chain uses TRBV7-9 with TRBJ2-1; 8 nucleotides agree with TRBD1. Germline trimming cut 5 bases from V and 8 bases from J; bases unmatched to any gene: 8. Germline assignment: CDR1 SEHNR and CDR2 FQNEAQ (reference sequence). The CDR3 is made up of 14 amino acids. The DNA for the CDR3 is TGTGCCAGCAGCCGGGGCAGGGGGCGTGATGAGCAGTTCTTC. It translates to CASSRGRGRDEQFF.

This clonotype was counted at least ten times. V usage is TRBV6-2 or TRBV6-3 and J usage is TRBJ1-3, with D perhaps TRBD1 (5 bases). Germline V lookup: CDR1 MNHEY, CDR2 SVGEGT. V lost 5 bases to trimming and J lost 0 bases, with 11 bases between them. CDR3 length: 15 residues. As DNA, the CDR3 is TGTGCCAGCAGTCGTCGGACAACCTCTGGAAACACCATATATTTT. This sequence encodes CASSRRTTSGNTIYF.

The chain employs TRBV6-1 and TRBJ2-7; D might be TRBD1 (5 bases). The CDR3 extends over 13 amino acids. V was cut by 5 bases and J by 2 bases, with 10 bases left in between. Per germline, CDR1 MNHNS and CDR2 SASEGT. CDR3 nucleotide sequence: TGTGCCAGCAGTCCCAGGGTGCCCTACGAGCAGTACTTC. Its protein is CASSPRVPYEQYF.